One sample yielded the 23 T cell receptor beta chains listed below, sequenced in a study of shared clonotypes between healthy human individuals. This table comes from immunoSEQ multiplex PCR, and its TCRdb copy is limited to in-frame clones, with some not included. The sample lists about 1.5 million clones; 98% were seen once. Sequencing was performed on naive CD4+ T cells sorted from blood. Subset here: CD45RA+ positively selected. These receptors all come from a man aged 25 to 45 in good health.

The chain joins TRBV6-1 to TRBJ2-4; D unresolved. The germline gives CDR1 MNHNS, CDR2 SASEGT. V was cut by 0 bases and J by 8 bases, with 5 bases left in between. The CDR3 consists of 12 residues. CDR3 DNA sequence: TGTGCCAGCAGTGAAGCGGATTACATTCAGTACTTC. Residues: CASSEADYIQYF.

V and J are TRBV5-6 and TRBJ2-7, with D perhaps matching TRBD1 or TRBD2 (5 bases each). The CDR3 extends over 17 amino acids. CDR1 is SGHDT and CDR2 is YYEEEE in the germline V gene. V was cut by 0 bases and J by 3 bases, with 19 bases left in between. CDR3 residues: CASSLVSSGTLLYEQYF. The CDR3 nucleotides read TGTGCCAGCAGCTTGGTTTCATCCGGGACGCTTCTCTACGAGCAGTACTTC.

The chain combines TRBV10-3 with TRBJ2-7; TRBD1 aligns across 9 bases. The CDR3 is 12 residues long. Trimming removed 6 bases from V and 9 bases from J; junction bases left unmatched: 6. CDR1 and CDR2 from the germline V gene are ENHRY and SYGVKD. The CDR3 reads CAIRGQGALQYF. The CDR3 DNA reads TGTGCCATCAGGGGACAGGGCGCGTTGCAGTACTTC.

The rearrangement uses TRBV28 and TRBJ2-7; weak D call: TRBD2 (7 bases). This CDR3 is built from 16 residues. Germline assignment: CDR1 MDHEN and CDR2 SYDVKM. V lost 3 bases and J lost 0, with 15 bases in between. In nucleotides, the CDR3 is TGTGCCAGCAGTTTTCTCACGGGGGGCAGCTCCTACGAGCAGTACTTC. Translated: CASSFLTGGSSYEQYF.

The J gene is TRBJ2-1, the V gene TRBV6-5; D gene ambiguous. This CDR3 comprises 15 residues. V was clipped by 8 bases and J by 4 bases, with 18 bases between them. Germline values: CDR1 MNHEY, CDR2 SVGAGI. CDR3 loop: CASGRGESPYNEQFF. Here the CDR3 DNA reads TGTGCCAGCGGCCGTGGGGAATCGCCATACAATGAGCAGTTCTTC.

This clone was seen once. The chain combines TRBV5-5 with TRBJ2-6, with no clear D. With 2 bases removed from V and 0 bases from J, the gap between germline ends came to 9 bases. Germline-derived CDR1 and CDR2 are SGHKS and YYEKEE (reference sequence). The CDR3 is made up of 16 amino acids. Here the CDR3 reads CASSFTTTSGANVLTF. Written as DNA, the CDR3 is TGTGCCAGCAGCTTCACGACAACCTCTGGGGCCAACGTCCTGACTTTC.

V gene TRBV27 combines with J gene TRBJ2-1; D assignment may be TRBD1 or TRBD2 (5 bases each). The germline V gene encodes CDR1 MNHEY and CDR2 SMNVEV (reference sequence). The V end lost 5 bases, the J end lost 11 bases, and 16 bases lay between the germline ends. This CDR3 spans 13 amino acids. The CDR3 spells CASSLDYTGQQFF. The DNA of the CDR3 is TGTGCCAGCAGTCTAGACTACACGGGACAGCAGTTCTTC.

The J gene is TRBJ2-3, the V gene TRBV28, with D tentatively TRBD2 (5 bases). Trimming left V 3 bases short and J 4 bases short, with 11 bases between. This CDR3 has 14 amino acids. Germline CDR1 reads MDHEN; CDR2 reads SYDVKM. The CDR3 loop is CASSLTGLSDTQYF. CDR3 DNA sequence: TGTGCCAGCAGTTTGACCGGACTCTCAGATACGCAGTATTTT.

The rearrangement joins TRBV5-1 to TRBJ2-7, with D tentatively TRBD1 (6 bases). Germline V lookup: CDR1 SGHRS, CDR2 YFSETQ. The CDR3 runs 12 residues. With 7 bases removed from V and 5 bases from J, the gap between germline ends came to 13 bases. CDR3 DNA: TGCGCCAGCGGCAACAGGGACCACGAGCAGTACTTC. Its translation: CASGNRDHEQYF. Full variable domain (missing parts from reference TRBV5-1 and TRBJ2-7): KAGVTQTPRYLIKTRGQQVTLSCSPISGHRSVSWYQQTPGQGLQFLFEYFSETQRNKGNFPGRFSGRQFSNSRSEMNVSTLELGDSALYLCASGNRDHEQYFGPGTRLTVT.

V is TRBV7-2 and J is TRBJ2-7; D not resolved. Per germline, CDR1 SGHTA and CDR2 FQGNSA. V dropped 3 bases and J dropped 0 bases, with 9 bases sitting between them. The length of the CDR3 is 14 residues. DNA of the CDR3: TGTGCCAGCAGCTTGACCAGAACCTCCTACGAGCAGTACTTC. Its protein is CASSLTRTSYEQYF.

A word on this clone: Different DNA sequences within this sample yield the same CDR3. This chain connects TRBV20-1 to TRBJ2-2; no reliable D call. Germline V gene lookup returns CDR1 DFQATT and CDR2 SNEGSKA (reference sequence). Trimming shortened V by 3 bases and J by 4 bases, and 3 bases separated the two germline ends. The CDR3 has 11 residues. The chain's CDR3 is CSARGTGELFF. The CDR3 region has the DNA TGCAGTGCTAGGGGCACCGGGGAGCTGTTTTTT.

V and J are TRBV5-1 and TRBJ2-2; 7 nucleotides match TRBD1. With 7 bases clipped from V and 5 bases from J, the junction kept 5 bases outside the gene matches. Per the germline V gene, CDR1 is SGHRS and CDR2 is YFSETQ. This CDR3 has 13 residues. The CDR3 bases are TGCGCCAGCGGCAAACAGGGGACCGGGGAGCTGTTTTTT. This codes for CASGKQGTGELFF. The full variable domain, its missing parts supplied by reference TRBV5-1 and TRBJ2-2, is KAGVTQTPRYLIKTRGQQVTLSCSPISGHRSVSWYQQTPGQGLQFLFEYFSETQRNKGNFPGRFSGRQFSNSRSEMNVSTLELGDSALYLCASGKQGTGELFFGEGSRLTVL.

V gene TRBV6-5 combines with J gene TRBJ2-7; the match to TRBD2 covers 9 bases. This CDR3 contains 15 residues. Germline V gene sequence: CDR1 MNHEY, CDR2 SVGAGI. The V segment lost 7 bases and the J segment 5 bases; nucleotides outside the gene matches: 12. The CDR3: CASIGSAGGPNEQYF. The CDR3 bases are TGTGCCAGCATCGGTAGCGCGGGAGGGCCCAACGAGCAGTACTTC.

The chain joins TRBV7-6 to TRBJ2-3, with no clear D. CDR1 and CDR2 (germline): SGHVS, FNYEAQ. The length of the CDR3 is 14 residues. V was pared by 2 bases and J by 6 bases, with 12 bases between. CDR3 nucleotide sequence: TGTGCCAGCAGCTTAACCCAGGCCCGGGATACGCAGTATTTT. It is translated as CASSLTQARDTQYF.

V and J are TRBV29-1 and TRBJ2-1, with D possibly TRBD1 on 6 matching bases. CDR3 length equals 13 residues. Per germline, CDR1 SQVTM and CDR2 ANQGSEA. Between the trimmed V and J ends, which lost 6 bases and 7 bases, there was a span of 16 bases. The CDR3 loop reads CSVGKQGWNEQFF. CDR3 bases: TGCAGCGTCGGTAAACAGGGTTGGAATGAGCAGTTCTTC.

V and J are TRBV19 and TRBJ2-1, with 8 bases that match TRBD1. V dropped 2 bases and J dropped 6; count of bases not matched to a gene: 6. Germline loops: CDR1 LNHDA, CDR2 SQIVND (reference sequence). This CDR3 contains 15 residues. Written as DNA, the CDR3 is TGTGCCAGTAGTATATTGGACAGGGATGGCAATGAGCAGTTCTTC. As protein: CASSILDRDGNEQFF. Using reference TRBV19 and TRBJ2-1 for the parts outside the CDR3, the full variable domain is DGGITQSPKYLFRKEGQNVTLSCEQNLNHDAMYWYRQDPGQGLRLIYYSQIVNDFQKGDIAEGYSVSREKKESFPLTVTSAQKNPTAFYLCASSILDRDGNEQFFGPGTRLTVL.

The genes are TRBV5-1 and TRBJ2-5, with 9 bases lining up with TRBD2. The CDR3 has 18 residues. From germline, CDR1 is SGHRS and CDR2 YFSETQ. V lost 5 bases to trimming and J lost 2 bases; unmatched junction nucleotides: 16. CDR3: CASSSSGRPYSGQETQYF. In DNA, the CDR3 is TGCGCCAGCAGTTCCAGCGGGAGGCCTTACAGCGGACAAGAGACCCAGTACTTC. The full variable domain, in which reference TRBV5-1 and TRBJ2-5 provide the parts outside the CDR3, is KAGVTQTPRYLIKTRGQQVTLSCSPISGHRSVSWYQQTPGQGLQFLFEYFSETQRNKGNFPGRFSGRQFSNSRSEMNVSTLELGDSALYLCASSSSGRPYSGQETQYFGPGTRLLVL.

The chain has TRBV7-2 and TRBJ1-2, with D perhaps TRBD1 (6 bases). This CDR3 has 15 residues. The germline V gene has CDR1 SGHTA and CDR2 FQGNSA. The ends were cut back, 4 bases at V and 4 bases at J, with 16 bases in the middle. The DNA of the CDR3 is TGTGCCAGCAGCTCCCAGGCGACAGGACCCTATGGCTACACCTTC. It codes for CASSSQATGPYGYTF.

Of note for this clone: Additional DNA sequences in this sample encode the identical CDR3. The CDR3 loop reads CSARTIYEQYF. The CDR3, as DNA: TGCAGTGCTAGGACTATCTACGAGCAGTACTTC. This rearrangement joins TRBV20-1 to TRBJ2-7, with D perhaps TRBD2 (5 bases). The CDR3 is 11 amino acids. In germline, CDR1 is DFQATT, CDR2 SNEGSKA (reference sequence). Between the trimmed V and J ends, which lost 3 bases and 3 bases, there was a span of 6 bases.

For the CDR3, the DNA is TGTGCCAGCTTACTTCTCGGTTCGAACACCGGGGAGCTGTTTTTT. Its translation: CASLLLGSNTGELFF. V gene TRBV27 combines with J gene TRBJ2-2; D is undetermined. CDR3 size: 15 residues. V was trimmed by 8 bases and J by 0 bases, leaving 13 bases between them. CDR1 is MNHEY and CDR2 is SMNVEV in the germline V gene (reference sequence).

The V gene is TRBV18, the J gene TRBJ2-7; 10 bases are a match to TRBD1. The trim removed 3 bases at V and 4 bases at J, leaving 12 bases unmatched. This CDR3 is built from 17 residues. The germline V gene has CDR1 KGHSH and CDR2 LQKENI. CDR3 loop: CASSPRGTGATGYEQYF. The CDR3 region has the DNA TGTGCCAGCTCACCTCGCGGGACAGGGGCCACCGGTTACGAGCAGTACTTC.

The rearrangement uses TRBV27 and TRBJ1-2; 11 positions match TRBD1. Germline CDR1 MNHEY, CDR2 SMNVEV (reference sequence). The CDR3 covers 14 residues. With V trimmed by 3 bases and J by 7 bases, 4 bases remained unmatched. CDR3: CASSFGQGAFGYTF. As DNA, the CDR3 is TGTGCCAGCAGTTTCGGACAGGGGGCTTTTGGCTACACCTTC.

The J gene is TRBJ1-2, the V gene TRBV5-1; D remains unclear. Germline CDR1 and CDR2: SGHRS and YFSETQ. V was pared by 0 bases and J by 0 bases, with 9 bases between. This CDR3 comprises 15 residues. CDR3 nucleotide sequence: TGCGCCAGCAGCTTGGGGACCGGACCTAACTATGGCTACACCTTC. This gives the protein CASSLGTGPNYGYTF. The entire variable domain, with the rest obtained from reference TRBV5-1 and TRBJ1-2, is as follows: KAGVTQTPRYLIKTRGQQVTLSCSPISGHRSVSWYQQTPGQGLQFLFEYFSETQRNKGNFPGRFSGRQFSNSRSEMNVSTLELGDSALYLCASSLGTGPNYGYTFGSGTRLTVV.